This TCR beta chain was sequenced during a study of T cell changes during pregnancy in multiple sclerosis. The CDR3 has 15 residues. Germline assignment: CDR1 KGHSH and CDR2 LQKENI. Trimming cost V 2 bases and J 3 bases, with 13 bases left between them. Profiled with immunoSEQ multiplex PCR; TCRdb holds only in-frame clones, not every one. The sample lists tens of thousands of clones, about 92% occurring once. The TCR was taken from a female donor in good health, enrolled as a control in a pregnancy study. The rearrangement joins TRBV18 to TRBJ1-1; possibly TRBD1 for D (6 bases). Sequencing used peripheral blood, obtained in the third trimester of pregnancy. The CDR3: CASSPEGGADTEAFF. The CDR3 nucleotides read TGTGCCAGCTCACCAGAAGGGGGGGCGGACACTGAAGCTTTCTTT.